This entry lists 22 T cell receptor beta chains sequenced from one sample in a study of CD8 T cells in ankylosing spondylitis. These receptors are not linked to any known antigen. TCRdb redid the calling of the 5' RACE reads with MiXCR, one entry per CDR3 protein. Of over 600,000 distinct CDR3 sequences detected, around 20% appear once; the ten largest clones hold roughly a fifth. Study-wide findings and caveats: The study identified a TCR beta motif of under 10 highly homologous variants that appeared characteristic of ankylosing spondylitis blood.

The sample comprised blood, either unsorted or a sorted T cell fraction (not recorded which). These receptors originate from a male donor with ankylosing spondylitis.

This chain links TRBV25-1 with TRBJ2-4; the D gene could be TRBD1 or TRBD2 (6 bases each). This CDR3 is built from 15 residues. Germline CDR1 and CDR2: MGHDK and SYGVNS. The V end was cut by 3 bases, the J end by 3 bases, with 12 bases between. For the CDR3, the DNA is TGTGCCAGCAGTGACCGGGGGCTAGGCAAAAACATTCAGTACTTC. Translating gives CASSDRGLGKNIQYF.

The CDR3 loop reads CASSQRLADPDTQYF. The CDR3, as DNA: TGTGCCAGCAGCCAACGACTAGCGGACCCAGATACGCAGTATTTT. The chain uses TRBV4-2 and TRBJ2-3; 9 positions match TRBD2. The V segment lost 2 bases and the J segment 4 bases; nucleotides outside the gene matches: 4. The CDR3 covers 15 residues. Germline V gene data show CDR1 as LGHNA and CDR2 as YNFKEQ.

The chain couples TRBV5-1 to TRBJ2-7, with 9 bases fitting TRBD2. Losses at the gene ends were 4 bases for V and 6 bases for J; bases not matched to a gene: 11. CDR3 size: 15 residues. Per germline, CDR1 SGHRS and CDR2 YFSETQ. CDR3 nucleotide sequence: TGCGCCAGCAGCAGATCAGCGGGGGGCGAGGGCGAGCAGTACTTC. This sequence encodes CASSRSAGGEGEQYF.

This clonotype was seen a few times. J is TRBJ2-7 and V is TRBV29-1, with 8 positions matching TRBD1. Germline lookup yields CDR1 SQVTM and CDR2 ANQGSEA. Trimming cost V 7 bases and J 6 bases; bases outside gene matches: 11. The CDR3 is 13 residues long. CDR3 sequence (DNA): TGCAGCGCATTGGACAGGGTTTTGGGCGAGCAGTACTTC. Its protein is CSALDRVLGEQYF.

This clonotype has a count of ten or more. The V call is TRBV5-1, the J call TRBJ2-2, with D possibly matching TRBD1 (7 bases). V lost 0 bases to trimming and J lost 4 bases, with 10 bases between them. Germline assignment: CDR1 SGHRS and CDR2 YFSETQ. This CDR3 comprises 15 residues. CDR3 coding DNA: TGCGCCAGCAGCTTGGACAGGGGAGGCACCGGGGAGCTGTTTTTT. This sequence encodes CASSLDRGGTGELFF. Complete variable domain (other parts from reference TRBV5-1 and TRBJ2-2): KAGVTQTPRYLIKTRGQQVTLSCSPISGHRSVSWYQQTPGQGLQFLFEYFSETQRNKGNFPGRFSGRQFSNSRSEMNVSTLELGDSALYLCASSLDRGGTGELFFGEGSRLTVL.

This chain joins TRBV7-9 and TRBJ2-4; weak D call: TRBD2 (7 bases). The germline CDR1 and CDR2 sequences are SEHNR and FQNEAQ (reference sequence). The V and J ends lost 5 bases and 6 bases respectively, with 23 bases between them. The CDR3 is 17 amino acids. The CDR3 nucleotides are TGTGCCAGCAGCCCCGGACTGGGGAGGGGGTTTGGAAACATTCAGTACTTC. The encoded protein is CASSPGLGRGFGNIQYF.

V is TRBV4-1 and J is TRBJ2-1; D possibly corresponds to TRBD1 (5 bases). Deletions cut 0 bases from V and 2 bases from J, with 8 bases between. Germline V gives CDR1 MGHRA, CDR2 YSYEKL. The CDR3 has 15 residues. The CDR3 is CASSQERTPYNEQFF. The CDR3 region has the DNA TGCGCCAGCAGCCAAGAAAGGACACCCTACAATGAGCAGTTCTTC.

The chain recombines TRBV20-1 with TRBJ1-5; 7 bases are a match to TRBD1. V lost 6 bases and J lost 0; bases outside the gene matches: 14. Germline-derived CDR1 and CDR2 are DFQATT and SNEGSKA (reference sequence). CDR3 size: 17 residues. CDR3 sequence reads: CSAEPGTEKNSNQPQHF. CDR3 nucleotide sequence: TGCAGTGCAGAGCCCGGGACAGAGAAAAATAGCAATCAGCCCCAGCATTTT.

The chain recombines TRBV11-2 with TRBJ1-5, with TRBD1 identical over 7 bases. CDR3 length: 18 amino acids. Trimming removed 6 bases from V and 0 bases from J; junction bases left unmatched: 14. From germline, CDR1 is SGHAT and CDR2 FQNNGV. CDR3 loop: CASSSIPGGVLSNQPQHF. DNA of the CDR3: TGTGCCAGCAGTTCCATACCAGGGGGTGTGCTTAGCAATCAGCCCCAGCATTTT.

The V call is TRBV5-6, the J call TRBJ2-3; 10 positions agree with TRBD2. The germline gives CDR1 SGHDT, CDR2 YYEEEE. The CDR3 runs 17 residues. J gave up 4 bases and V 1 base, and 9 bases lay outside the gene matches. The CDR3 here is CASSLQWERGGADTQYF. In nucleotides, the CDR3 is TGTGCCAGCAGCTTGCAGTGGGAGCGGGGGGGCGCAGATACGCAGTATTTT.

This clonotype was seen at least ten times. The chain is built from TRBV13 and TRBJ1-4, with D hard to call. This CDR3 has 16 residues. CDR1 is PRHDT, CDR2 FYEKMQ, per germline (reference sequence). Trimming cost V 5 bases and J 1 base, with 14 bases left between them. DNA for the CDR3: TGTGCCAGCAGCCAAACCTCGGGGATAACTAATGAAAAACTGTTTTTT. It yields the protein CASSQTSGITNEKLFF.

This clonotype turned up a few times. V is TRBV10-3 and J is TRBJ1-5; TRBD1 agrees at 7 bases. In germline, CDR1 is ENHRY, CDR2 SYGVKD. The CDR3 covers 14 residues. The ends lost 3 bases at V and 6 bases at J; junction bases unmatched: 5. This CDR3 is CAISDPSGGQPQHF. The CDR3 nucleotides read TGTGCCATCAGTGACCCCTCAGGGGGTCAGCCCCAGCATTTT.

This rearrangement joins TRBV2 to TRBJ1-2; unclear D gene. Trimming pared 6 bases from V and 2 bases from J, leaving 10 bases between. The CDR3 has 13 amino acids. Germline V gene data show CDR1 as SNHLY and CDR2 as FYNNEI. CDR3 nucleotides: TGTGCCAGCAGACTCTTACAAAACTATGGCTACACCTTC. Translation: CASRLLQNYGYTF.

Many counts were recorded for this clonotype. The CDR3: CASSLADNEQFF. In DNA form, the CDR3 reads TGTGCCAGCAGCTTGGCCGACAATGAGCAGTTCTTC. This chain links TRBV5-8 with TRBJ2-1; D gene unclear. The CDR3 is made up of 12 amino acids. The V end lost 0 bases, the J end lost 5 bases, and 3 bases lay between the germline ends. Germline CDR1 reads SGHTS; CDR2 reads YDEGEE.

J is TRBJ2-3 and V is TRBV6-1; D unresolved. Germline V gives CDR1 MNHNS, CDR2 SASEGT. This CDR3 has 12 amino acids. V dropped 8 bases and J dropped 6 bases, with 12 bases sitting between them. CDR3 residues: CASAAPQDTQYF. The DNA of the CDR3 is TGTGCCAGCGCGGCTCCTCAGGATACGCAGTATTTT.

The genes are TRBV6-2 or TRBV6-3 and TRBJ1-4, with 9 bases that match TRBD1. V lost 2 bases and J lost 7; bases outside the gene matches: 8. From germline, CDR1 is MNHEY and CDR2 SVGEGT. The CDR3 totals 16 residues. CDR3 nucleotide sequence: TGTGCCAGCAGTTACATACCGGGACAGGGAGGTGAAAAACTGTTTTTT. It codes for CASSYIPGQGGEKLFF.

The chain links TRBV4-1 to TRBJ1-4; 7 bases are a match to TRBD1. Germline CDR1 and CDR2: MGHRA and YSYEKL. The CDR3 sequence is 15 residues long. The V and J ends lost 4 bases and 8 bases, in that order; junction bases with no gene match: 10. CDR3 nucleotide sequence: TGCGCCAGCAGCCTGCAAGGGGGCGCTGGGGAAAAACTGTTTTTT. It specifies CASSLQGGAGEKLFF.

This clonotype was observed a few times. The CDR3, as DNA: TGTGCCAGCAGTGGGGCAGCCTTCCTGAATGGCTACACCTTC. Its translation: CASSGAAFLNGYTF. The chain is built from TRBV2 and TRBJ1-2; D ambiguous. This CDR3 spans 14 amino acids. The V end lost 4 bases, the J end lost 6 bases, and 15 bases lay between the germline ends. Germline V lookup: CDR1 SNHLY, CDR2 FYNNEI. The whole variable domain, filled in from reference TRBV2 and TRBJ1-2, reads EPEVTQTPSHQVTQMGQEVILRCVPISNHLYFYWYRQILGQKVEFLVSFYNNEISEKSEIFDDQFSVERPDGSNFTLKIRSTKLEDSAMYFCASSGAAFLNGYTFGSGTRLTVV.

This clonotype was counted a few times. The chain carries TRBV12-3 or TRBV12-4 and TRBJ1-5; 10 bases line up with TRBD1. The CDR3 has 17 amino acids. With V trimmed by 5 bases and J by 2 bases, 9 bases remained unmatched. CDR3 protein: CASSPTGTGAGNQPQHF. As DNA, the CDR3 is TGTGCCAGCAGTCCTACCGGGACAGGGGCTGGCAATCAGCCCCAGCATTTT.

This clonotype has a handful of counts. The chain links TRBV29-1 to TRBJ2-7; no clear D. The CDR3 covers 14 residues. The germline gives CDR1 SQVTM, CDR2 ANQGSEA. Trimming removed 7 bases from V and 3 bases from J, with 19 bases in between. The CDR3 DNA reads as TGCAGCGCCAGGAGTAGTGACGCGGTCTACGAGCAGTACTTC. Amino acid sequence: CSARSSDAVYEQYF.

This clonotype was seen only a few times. V gene TRBV7-9 combines with J gene TRBJ2-1; a possible D gene is TRBD2 (6 bases). The CDR3 runs 15 residues. Trimming removed 1 base at V and 7 bases at J, with 14 bases between. CDR1 SEHNR and CDR2 FQNEAQ come from the germline V gene (reference sequence). The DNA of the CDR3 is TGTGCCAGCAGCTTAGAGTTGGGACTGGAAAATGAGCAGTTCTTC. It codes for CASSLELGLENEQFF.

This chain connects TRBV2 to TRBJ1-2, with TRBD1 matching over 8 bases. Germline CDR1 reads SNHLY; CDR2 reads FYNNEI. The CDR3 consists of 13 residues. Trimming took 7 bases from V and 2 from J; bases not matched to a gene: 3. CDR3 DNA: TGTGCCAGCACTTGGACAGGGAACTATGGCTACACCTTC. Translation gives CASTWTGNYGYTF.